A selection of T cell receptor beta chains follows, all from one sample in a study of identical twins. Each CDR3 protein is one row after TCRdb ran MiXCR on the 5' RACE reads. This sample yields about 250,000 distinct CDR3 sequences, of which more than 12% are seen a single time; 8.5% to 10% belongs to the top ten. Sequencing was carried out using memory (CD45RO+) T cells sorted from blood. The receptors derive from a woman between 18 and 29 years old in good health. Both conserved end residues are part of each CDR3. The D gene is left open where the match is weak. The listing skips clone size in some rows; elsewhere it reads once, few, many or a size class.

J gene: TRBJ2-2; clone size: .; D gene: TRBD1; V gene: TRBV4-3; CDR3 DNA: TGCGCCAGCAGCCAAAATCACGGGACGGGGACAGCGGACACCGGGGAGCTGTTTTTT; CDR3 protein: CASSQNHGTGTADTGELFF
J gene: TRBJ2-3; clone size: few; D gene: .; V gene: TRBV5-6; CDR3 DNA: TGTGCCAGCAATGCTCGGATGGGCCGCACAGATACGCAGTATTTT; CDR3 protein: CASNARMGRTDTQYF
J gene: TRBJ2-6; clone size: .; D gene: TRBD1; V gene: TRBV13; CDR3 DNA: TGTGCCAGCAGCCTAGGACAGGGCTTCTCTGGGGCCAACGTCCTGACTTTC; CDR3 protein: CASSLGQGFSGANVLTF
J gene: TRBJ2-1; clone size: few; D gene: .; V gene: TRBV5-1; CDR3 DNA: TGCGCCAGCAGCTTGTTGGTCGGGGCGGCCTACAATGAGCAGTTCTTC; CDR3 protein: CASSLLVGAAYNEQFF
J gene: TRBJ2-4; clone size: many; D gene: TRBD2; V gene: TRBV20-1; CDR3 DNA: TGCAGTGCTAGAGATGGGAGCGGGGGGGACCTAGCCAAAAACATTCAGTACTTC; CDR3 protein: CSARDGSGGDLAKNIQYF
J gene: TRBJ1-2; clone size: few; D gene: .; V gene: TRBV12-3/TRBV12-4; CDR3 DNA: TGTGCCAGCAGTTTAGCCCAGAGGGGCTACACCTTC; CDR3 protein: CASSLAQRGYTF
J gene: TRBJ2-5; clone size: .; D gene: .; V gene: TRBV10-1; CDR3 DNA: TGCGCCAGCAGTACCGTCCCTGACGGGACCCAGTACTTC; CDR3 protein: CASSTVPDGTQYF
J gene: TRBJ2-3; clone size: .; D gene: .; V gene: TRBV20-1; CDR3 DNA: TGCAGTGCTTTCCTAAGCGGTATCACAGATACGCAGTATTTT; CDR3 protein: CSAFLSGITDTQYF
J gene: TRBJ1-1; clone size: .; D gene: .; V gene: TRBV5-6; CDR3 DNA: TGTGCCAGCAGCCCGTTAAAGGGTCTGAACACTGAAGCTTTCTTT; CDR3 protein: CASSPLKGLNTEAFF
J gene: TRBJ2-2; clone size: few; D gene: .; V gene: TRBV10-2; CDR3 DNA: TGCGCCAGCAGTGTGACATGGAACACCGGGGAGCTGTTTTTT; CDR3 protein: CASSVTWNTGELFF
J gene: TRBJ1-1; clone size: few; D gene: .; V gene: TRBV20-1; CDR3 DNA: TGCAGTGCTAGTGGCAGCAGCCCGAACACTGAAGCTTTCTTT; CDR3 protein: CSASGSSPNTEAFF
J gene: TRBJ1-1; clone size: many; D gene: .; V gene: TRBV2; CDR3 DNA: TGTGCCAGCAGTCCTACGGGGGGAGGTACTGAAGCTTTCTTT; CDR3 protein: CASSPTGGGTEAFF
J gene: TRBJ1-5; clone size: few; D gene: .; V gene: TRBV6-2/TRBV6-3; CDR3 DNA: TGTGCCAGCAGAACGGGGGGTTGGCATCAGCCCCAGCATTTT; CDR3 protein: CASRTGGWHQPQHF
J gene: TRBJ2-1; clone size: many; D gene: TRBD2; V gene: TRBV5-1; CDR3 DNA: TGCGCCAGCAGGGGACTAGCGGGAGTGAATGAGCAGTTCTTC; CDR3 protein: CASRGLAGVNEQFF
J gene: TRBJ1-5; clone size: .; D gene: .; V gene: TRBV27; CDR3 DNA: TGTGCCAGCAGTCCCTACAATCAGCCCCAGCATTTT; CDR3 protein: CASSPYNQPQHF
J gene: TRBJ2-7; clone size: few; D gene: TRBD2; V gene: TRBV10-3; CDR3 DNA: TGTGCCATCGCTATAGCGGGGGCCCTGGACGAGCAGTACTTC; CDR3 protein: CAIAIAGALDEQYF
J gene: TRBJ2-1; clone size: few; D gene: TRBD1; V gene: TRBV6-1; CDR3 DNA: TGTGCCAGCACTCAAACAGGGGGCGTTGAGCAGTTCTTC; CDR3 protein: CASTQTGGVEQFF
J gene: TRBJ1-1; clone size: few; D gene: .; V gene: TRBV20-1; CDR3 DNA: TGCAGTGCCGACGACAGATACACTGAAGCTTTCTTT; CDR3 protein: CSADDRYTEAFF
J gene: TRBJ2-2; clone size: .; D gene: TRBD2; V gene: TRBV3-1; CDR3 DNA: TGTGCCAGCAGCCAAGTGGGGGGGACTAGCGGGAGAGGTACCGGGGAGCTGTTTTTT; CDR3 protein: CASSQVGGTSGRGTGELFF
J gene: TRBJ1-2; clone size: many; D gene: .; V gene: TRBV3-1; CDR3 DNA: TGTGCCAGCAGCCCACCGGTGTCGGCTGGGGGCTACACCTTC; CDR3 protein: CASSPPVSAGGYTF
J gene: TRBJ2-5; clone size: many; D gene: .; V gene: TRBV6-1; CDR3 DNA: TGTGCCAGCAGGAACGAGCGGGCCCCACAAGAGACCCAGTACTTC; CDR3 protein: CASRNERAPQETQYF
J gene: TRBJ2-7; clone size: .; D gene: .; V gene: TRBV12-3/TRBV12-4; CDR3 DNA: TGTGCCAGCAGGGCAGGGGAGTATGAGCAGTACTTC; CDR3 protein: CASRAGEYEQYF
J gene: TRBJ2-1; clone size: many; D gene: TRBD2; V gene: TRBV7-8; CDR3 DNA: TGTGCCAGCAGCGTAGCGGGGGGTTCCTACAATGAGCAGTTCTTC; CDR3 protein: CASSVAGGSYNEQFF
J gene: TRBJ2-3; clone size: few; D gene: TRBD2; V gene: TRBV11-1; CDR3 DNA: TGTGCCAGCAGCCCGACTAGACTAGCGGATCCTTCCACAGATACGCAGTATTTT; CDR3 protein: CASSPTRLADPSTDTQYF
J gene: TRBJ2-5; clone size: few; D gene: TRBD2; V gene: TRBV7-3; CDR3 DNA: TGTGCCAGCAGCTTGGAGAAGCGGGGGTCGGCCCAGTACTTC; CDR3 protein: CASSLEKRGSAQYF
J gene: TRBJ2-1; clone size: many; D gene: TRBD2; V gene: TRBV12-3/TRBV12-4; CDR3 DNA: TGTGCCAGCAGTTTAAGCGGGAGTCTCAACAATGAGCAGTTCTTC; CDR3 protein: CASSLSGSLNNEQFF
J gene: TRBJ1-2; clone size: .; D gene: TRBD1; V gene: TRBV6-2/TRBV6-3; CDR3 DNA: TGTGCCAGCAGTTACTCTCGGGACAGGGGGCAAGATGGCTACACCTTC; CDR3 protein: CASSYSRDRGQDGYTF
J gene: TRBJ2-7; clone size: few; D gene: .; V gene: TRBV20-1; CDR3 DNA: TGCAGTGCTAGAGATGAAGACGGGACGGATACCTACGAGCAGTACTTC; CDR3 protein: CSARDEDGTDTYEQYF
J gene: TRBJ1-2; clone size: .; D gene: .; V gene: TRBV11-2; CDR3 DNA: TGTGCCAGCAGCTTAGAGGCAAACGCTAACTATGGCTACACCTTC; CDR3 protein: CASSLEANANYGYTF
J gene: TRBJ2-1; clone size: .; D gene: TRBD2; V gene: TRBV5-1; CDR3 DNA: TGCGCCAGCAGCCTCTCACTAGCGGGGAGGACCTACAATGAGCAGTTCTTC; CDR3 protein: CASSLSLAGRTYNEQFF
J gene: TRBJ2-7; clone size: few; D gene: .; V gene: TRBV6-1; CDR3 DNA: TGTGCCAGCAGTAGATCAGGGATCGGACGGTACGAGCAGTACTTC; CDR3 protein: CASSRSGIGRYEQYF
J gene: TRBJ2-7; clone size: .; D gene: .; V gene: TRBV20-1; CDR3 DNA: .; CDR3 protein: CSAPIWGKGSDYEQHF
J gene: TRBJ2-1; clone size: many; D gene: TRBD2; V gene: TRBV4-3; CDR3 DNA: TGCGCCAGCAGCCAACCCCGGACTAGCGGCAACAATGAGCAGTTCTTC; CDR3 protein: CASSQPRTSGNNEQFF
J gene: TRBJ2-2; clone size: many; D gene: .; V gene: TRBV5-1; CDR3 DNA: TGCGCCAGCAGGGGAACTGCGAACACCGGGGAGCTGTTTTTT; CDR3 protein: CASRGTANTGELFF
J gene: TRBJ2-6; clone size: .; D gene: .; V gene: TRBV7-9; CDR3 DNA: TGTGCCAGCAGCTCGGCGGGCGGCCCTGGGGCCAACGTCCTGACTTTC; CDR3 protein: CASSSAGGPGANVLTF
J gene: TRBJ2-3; clone size: many; D gene: TRBD2; V gene: TRBV10-2; CDR3 DNA: TGCGCCAGCAGATTAGCGGGAGACTCAGATACGCAGTATTTT; CDR3 protein: CASRLAGDSDTQYF
J gene: TRBJ2-5; clone size: .; D gene: TRBD2; V gene: TRBV20-1; CDR3 DNA: TGCAGTGCTCCGAGAGCGGGAGGTGGGGAGACCCAGTACTTC; CDR3 protein: CSAPRAGGGETQYF
J gene: TRBJ1-2; clone size: .; D gene: TRBD1; V gene: TRBV5-6; CDR3 DNA: TGTGCCAGCAGCTTGAAGACAGGGATGCGCGGCTACACCTTC; CDR3 protein: CASSLKTGMRGYTF
J gene: TRBJ2-1; clone size: few; D gene: .; V gene: TRBV2; CDR3 DNA: TGTGCCAGCAGTGCGATAGACTCCTACAATGAGCAGTTCTTC; CDR3 protein: CASSAIDSYNEQFF
J gene: TRBJ1-6; clone size: .; D gene: .; V gene: TRBV3-1; CDR3 DNA: TGTGCCAGCAGCCCCTCGAGCAGATTTAGCTCACCCCTCCACTTT; CDR3 protein: CASSPSSRFSSPLHF
J gene: TRBJ2-7; clone size: .; D gene: .; V gene: TRBV7-8; CDR3 DNA: TGTGCCAGCAGCCCCCAGGGATCTGGGGTCGAGCAGTACTTC; CDR3 protein: CASSPQGSGVEQYF
J gene: TRBJ2-3; clone size: few; D gene: TRBD2; V gene: TRBV5-1; CDR3 DNA: TGCGCCAGCAGCTTCATTCGGGCGGGGGCAGATACGCAGTATTTT; CDR3 protein: CASSFIRAGADTQYF
J gene: TRBJ2-7; clone size: few; D gene: TRBD2; V gene: TRBV20-1; CDR3 DNA: TGCAGTGCTAGCGGACTAGCGGGATCCTACGAGCAGTACTTC; CDR3 protein: CSASGLAGSYEQYF
J gene: TRBJ2-1; clone size: .; D gene: TRBD1; V gene: TRBV25-1; CDR3 DNA: TGTGCCAGCAGTGATCTGCCCGGGACAGGGGGCTACAATGAGCAGTTCTTC; CDR3 protein: CASSDLPGTGGYNEQFF
J gene: TRBJ1-1; clone size: few; D gene: .; V gene: TRBV6-1; CDR3 DNA: TGTGCCAGCACATCCCCGCGGAGTATGAACACTGAAGCTTTCTTT; CDR3 protein: CASTSPRSMNTEAFF
J gene: TRBJ2-7; clone size: .; D gene: TRBD2; V gene: TRBV4-2; CDR3 DNA: TGTGCCAGCAGCCTACTAGCGGAATCGAGGGAGCAGTACTTC; CDR3 protein: CASSLLAESREQYF
J gene: TRBJ1-4; clone size: .; D gene: .; V gene: TRBV7-9; CDR3 DNA: TGTGCCAGCAGCTTAGAAGCGGACCCTAGACGAGAAAAACTGTTTTTT; CDR3 protein: CASSLEADPRREKLFF
J gene: TRBJ1-5; clone size: .; D gene: .; V gene: TRBV12-3/TRBV12-4; CDR3 DNA: TGTGCCAGCAGTCGGACGGACCTTAATCAGCCCCAGCATTTT; CDR3 protein: CASSRTDLNQPQHF
J gene: TRBJ1-1; clone size: many; D gene: .; V gene: TRBV6-5; CDR3 DNA: TGTGCCAGCAGTTACGGGGGGCTTTACGCTTTCTTT; CDR3 protein: CASSYGGLYAFF
J gene: TRBJ1-1; clone size: .; D gene: .; V gene: TRBV5-1; CDR3 DNA: TGCGCCAGCAGCTTGATAGGGTCAGACACTGAAGCTTTCTTT; CDR3 protein: CASSLIGSDTEAFF
J gene: TRBJ2-7; clone size: .; D gene: .; V gene: TRBV12-3/TRBV12-4; CDR3 DNA: TGTGCCAGCAGTGCGAACAGGGACGAGCAGTACTTC; CDR3 protein: CASSANRDEQYF